This T cell receptor beta chain derives from a study of T cells after yellow fever vaccination. Findings and limits, study-wide: Peaking on day 5 versus 15, the secondary response was faster but weaker.

The table lists this clonotype with many counts. Its antigen is still unknown. TCRdb itself ran the 5' RACE reads through MiXCR, one entry per CDR3 protein. The sample consists of approximately 300,000 distinct CDR3 sequences, about 10% of them appearing once. The clonotype was recovered from a man younger than 35 who received the YFV17D yellow fever vaccine. Here the sequenced sample was CD4+ T cells sorted from PBMCs, taken 45 days after the yellow fever booster vaccination.

The CDR3 reads CASSLGRSTDTQYF. CDR3 coding DNA: TGTGCCAGCAGCTTGGGAAGGAGCACAGATACGCAGTATTTT. The V gene is TRBV7-2, the J gene TRBJ2-3, with D unclear. The germline V gene has CDR1 SGHTA and CDR2 FQGNSA. Trimming stripped 3 bases from V and 0 bases from J, with 7 bases between. CDR3 length equals 14 residues.